Sequencing of this T cell receptor beta chain was carried out in a study of CD8 T cells in ankylosing spondylitis. By quantitative 5'-RACE with molecular barcodes, the TCR beta libraries were made. MiXCR, run by TCRdb on the 5' RACE reads, gives a single entry per CDR3 protein. The table includes some 100,000 distinct CDR3 sequences, about 9% detected once. In its sample, this clonotype was seen many times. Its antigen remains unidentified. Study outcomes and limitations: Previously reported in reactive arthritis synovial fluid and blood were some of the motif variants. A TCR beta motif made of several highly homologous variants seemed typical of ankylosing spondylitis blood.

With 2 bases removed from V and 4 bases from J, the gap between germline ends came to 14 bases. The CDR3 is made up of 15 amino acids. Germline V CDR1 and CDR2: MNHNS, SASEGT. This TCR was sampled from a male donor with ankylosing spondylitis. The sample taken for sequencing was blood, either unsorted or a sorted T cell fraction (not recorded which). This rearrangement joins TRBV6-1 to TRBJ1-2; TRBD1 is a possible D gene (5 bases). The CDR3, as DNA: TGTGCCAGCAGTGAATACGGGGGAGCGTCCTATGGCTACACCTTC. Encoded protein: CASSEYGGASYGYTF.